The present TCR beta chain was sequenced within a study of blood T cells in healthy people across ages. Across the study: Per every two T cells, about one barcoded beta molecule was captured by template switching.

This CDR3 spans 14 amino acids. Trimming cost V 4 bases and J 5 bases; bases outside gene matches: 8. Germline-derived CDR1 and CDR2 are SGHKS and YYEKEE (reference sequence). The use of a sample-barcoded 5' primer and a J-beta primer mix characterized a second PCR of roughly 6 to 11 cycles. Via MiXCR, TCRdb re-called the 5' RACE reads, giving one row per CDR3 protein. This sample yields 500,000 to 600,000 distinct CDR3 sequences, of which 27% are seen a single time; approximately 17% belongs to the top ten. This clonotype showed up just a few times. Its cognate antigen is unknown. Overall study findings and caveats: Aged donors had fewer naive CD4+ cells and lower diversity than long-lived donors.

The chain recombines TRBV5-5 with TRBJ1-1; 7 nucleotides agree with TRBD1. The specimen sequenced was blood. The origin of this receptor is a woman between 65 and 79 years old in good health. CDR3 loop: CASSAPGQRTEAFF. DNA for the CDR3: TGTGCCAGCAGCGCGCCGGGACAGAGGACTGAAGCTTTCTTT.